The 29 T cell receptor beta chains in this list originate from one sample, sequenced in a study of T cell responses to AZD1222 COVID-19 vaccine. Only in-frame clones appear in the TCRdb table, and some are missing; sequencing was by immunoSEQ multiplex PCR. The table records 200,000 or so clones, about 91% of them present only once. Material: peripheral blood, obtained on day 0 of AZD1222 vaccination. The receptors here all came from an adult in good health.

The table lists this clone with a count of one. The genes are TRBV25-1 and TRBJ1-2; D might be TRBD1 (5 bases). Trimming shortened V by 5 bases and J by 8 bases, and 9 bases separated the two germline ends. The CDR3 extends over 11 amino acids. Germline V gene lookup returns CDR1 MGHDK and CDR2 SYGVNS. CDR3 sequence (DNA): TGTGCCAGCAGTAGGGGTGGCGGCTACACCTTC. Its protein is CASSRGGGYTF.

The chain couples TRBV2 to TRBJ1-4; unclear D gene. Germline CDR1 SNHLY, CDR2 FYNNEI. Trimming took 5 bases from V and 4 from J, leaving 2 bases between them. This CDR3 region has 11 residues. CDR3 DNA sequence: TGTGCCAGCAGTCTTAATGAAAAACTGTTTTTT. Amino acid sequence: CASSLNEKLFF.

This clone was observed a handful of times. The V gene is TRBV6-5, the J gene TRBJ1-1; 7 bases fit TRBD1. In germline, CDR1 is MNHEY, CDR2 SVGAGI. The CDR3 extends over 13 amino acids. With 10 bases clipped from V and 8 bases from J, the junction kept 13 bases outside the gene matches. The CDR3 coding sequence is TGTGCCACCAGGACAGGACGGCTTTGGGAAGCTTTCTTT. This gives the protein CATRTGRLWEAFF.

The chain carries TRBV13 and TRBJ2-1; 7 positions agree with TRBD1. The CDR3 totals 15 residues. CDR1 and CDR2 (germline): PRHDT, FYEKMQ (reference sequence). V dropped 4 bases and J dropped 2; count of bases not matched to a gene: 5. CDR3 region: CASSSRQGTYNEQFF. The CDR3 DNA is TGTGCCAGCAGCTCTCGACAGGGTACCTACAATGAGCAGTTCTTC.

The chain links TRBV7-2 to TRBJ2-3; 8 bases are a match to TRBD1. There are 16 residues in the CDR3. V lost 6 bases, J lost 5 bases, and 13 bases stayed unmatched. Germline V CDR1 and CDR2: SGHTA, FQGNSA. The CDR3 sequence: CASSFGAGGTVDTQYF. The CDR3 DNA reads TGTGCCAGCAGTTTCGGGGCAGGGGGCACAGTAGATACGCAGTATTTT.

This rearrangement joins TRBV11-1 to TRBJ2-1; 7 bases are shared with TRBD2. Trimming took 3 bases from V and 6 from J; bases not matched to a gene: 5. CDR3 length equals 14 residues. Looked up from germline, CDR1 is SGHAT and CDR2 is FQDESV (reference sequence). CDR3 in amino acids: CASSFSGTGNEQFF. The CDR3 DNA follows: TGTGCCAGCAGCTTCAGCGGGACGGGCAATGAGCAGTTCTTC.

V is TRBV11-2 and J is TRBJ2-5, with no clear D. Germline CDR1 and CDR2: SGHAT and FQNNGV. CDR3 length equals 16 residues. The V end lost 0 bases, the J end lost 4 bases, and 15 bases lay between the germline ends. The CDR3 sequence: CASSLDWVGIPETQYF. The DNA of the CDR3 is TGTGCCAGCAGCTTAGATTGGGTGGGGATCCCAGAGACCCAGTACTTC.

This chain links TRBV6-5 with TRBJ2-3, with D perhaps TRBD1 (6 bases). With 6 bases removed from V and 2 bases from J, the gap between germline ends came to 15 bases. The CDR3 spans 15 residues. Germline values: CDR1 MNHEY, CDR2 SVGAGI. CDR3 bases: TGTGCCAGCAGCCGCAGGGGTAGGTCCACAGATACGCAGTATTTT. Translating gives CASSRRGRSTDTQYF.

The rearrangement uses TRBV10-3 and TRBJ2-7; D not resolved. Per the germline V gene, CDR1 is ENHRY and CDR2 is SYGVKD. There are 12 residues in the CDR3. V dropped 2 bases and J dropped 6 bases, with 8 bases sitting between them. The CDR3 reads CAISERAGEQYF. CDR3 coding DNA: TGTGCCATCAGTGAGAGGGCAGGCGAGCAGTACTTC.

This clone has a handful of counts. V gene TRBV19 combines with J gene TRBJ2-5; 11 nucleotides match TRBD2. The CDR3 contains 15 residues. CDR1 is LNHDA and CDR2 is SQIVND in the germline V gene (reference sequence). Trimming at V came to 1 base and at J to 5 bases, leaving 3 bases not matched to a gene. The CDR3 protein is CASSIVAGGRETQYF. The CDR3 nucleotides read TGTGCCAGTAGTATAGTAGCGGGGGGGCGTGAGACCCAGTACTTC.

J is TRBJ2-1 and V is TRBV10-2; D remains ambiguous. The CDR3 sequence is 15 residues long. V lost 8 bases, J lost 8 bases, and 22 bases lay in between. From germline, CDR1 is WSHSY and CDR2 SAAADI. CDR3 nucleotide sequence: TGCGCCAGCCGCGAGCCCGGGCTCTCAAGGGATGAGCAGTTCTTC. Translated, it gives CASREPGLSRDEQFF.

This rearrangement joins TRBV19 to TRBJ1-2; possible D gene TRBD1, 6 bases. There are 12 residues in the CDR3. V lost 6 bases to trimming and J lost 8 bases, with 13 bases between them. Germline V gene lookup returns CDR1 LNHDA and CDR2 SQIVND (reference sequence). The chain's CDR3 is CASRTGPWGYTF. DNA for the CDR3: TGTGCCAGTAGGACAGGCCCTTGGGGCTACACCTTC. Supplemented by reference TRBV19 and TRBJ1-2, the full variable domain reads DGGITQSPKYLFRKEGQNVTLSCEQNLNHDAMYWYRQDPGQGLRLIYYSQIVNDFQKGDIAEGYSVSREKKESFPLTVTSAQKNPTAFYLCASRTGPWGYTFGSGTRLTVV.

This chain uses TRBV5-1 with TRBJ2-6; 12 nucleotides align to TRBD1. The CDR3 covers 15 residues. The V and J ends lost 3 bases and 9 bases, in that order; junction bases with no gene match: 4. Germline V lookup: CDR1 SGHRS, CDR2 YFSETQ. CDR3 region: CASSSGTGGFNVLTF. CDR3 DNA: TGCGCCAGCAGCTCCGGGACAGGGGGCTTCAACGTCCTGACTTTC.

The chain couples TRBV5-4 to TRBJ1-6; 7 bases map to TRBD1. The CDR3 has 14 amino acids. Trimming removed 2 bases from V and 9 bases from J; junction bases left unmatched: 5. The germline gives CDR1 SGHNT, CDR2 YYREEE (reference sequence). The CDR3 here is CASSLGTETSPLHF. The CDR3 DNA reads as TGTGCCAGCAGCTTAGGGACAGAGACTTCACCCCTCCACTTT. The whole variable domain, remainder taken from reference TRBV5-4 and TRBJ1-6, is ETGVTQSPTHLIKTRGQQVTLRCSSQSGHNTVSWYQQALGQGPQFIFQYYREEENGRGNFPPRFSGLQFPNYSSELNVNALELDDSALYLCASSLGTETSPLHFGNGTRLTVT.

The gene calls are TRBV4-3 and TRBJ1-4; D not certain. Germline V gene lookup returns CDR1 LGHNA and CDR2 YSLEER. The V end was cut by 1 base, the J end by 7 bases, with 13 bases between. CDR3 length: 15 residues. For the CDR3, the DNA is TGCGCCAGCAGCCAAGGGCAGGCCGTGGGTGAAAAACTGTTTTTT. Amino acid sequence: CASSQGQAVGEKLFF.

The V and J genes are TRBV29-1 and TRBJ2-7; D possibly corresponds to TRBD1 (5 bases). Trimming removed 4 bases from V and 8 bases from J, with 18 bases in between. This CDR3 is built from 13 residues. The germline V gene has CDR1 SQVTM and CDR2 ANQGSEA. CDR3 protein: CSVGVGQGWQQYF. DNA of the CDR3: TGCAGCGTTGGTGTGGGGCAGGGATGGCAGCAGTACTTC.

This chain links TRBV6-2 or TRBV6-3 with TRBJ1-2, with 11 bases identical to TRBD1. V lost 6 bases and J lost 1; bases outside the gene matches: 4. This CDR3 has 15 amino acids. Germline values: CDR1 MNHEY, CDR2 SVGEGT. CDR3 bases: TGTGCCAGCAGCTGGACAGGGGGCAATAACTATGGCTACACCTTC. It encodes CASSWTGGNNYGYTF.

The gene calls are TRBV6-2 or TRBV6-3 and TRBJ2-7; D gene ambiguous. The CDR3 spans 12 residues. The germline V gene encodes CDR1 MNHEY and CDR2 SVGEGT. The V end lost 5 bases, the J end lost 6 bases, and 11 bases lay between the germline ends. The CDR3 DNA sequence: TGTGCCAGCAGTCCCTTTATAGGCGAGCAGTACTTC. This translates into CASSPFIGEQYF.

The rearrangement joins TRBV3-1 (or the pseudogene TRBV3-2) to TRBJ2-7, with D uncertain. This CDR3 has 14 residues. The germline V gene encodes CDR1 LGHDT and CDR2 YNNKEL (reference sequence). With 6 bases removed from V and 5 bases from J, the gap between germline ends came to 17 bases. The CDR3 region has the DNA TGTGCCAGCAGTCCGCCAGGAATTCGTGACGAGCAGTACTTC. Protein: CASSPPGIRDEQYF.

V gene TRBV3-1 (or the pseudogene TRBV3-2) combines with J gene TRBJ2-3; D not certain. Germline V lookup: CDR1 LGHDT, CDR2 YNNKEL (reference sequence). Trimming shortened V by 6 bases and J by 2 bases, and 6 bases separated the two germline ends. The CDR3 is made up of 12 amino acids. The CDR3 region is CASRRITDTQYF. The CDR3 nucleotides are TGTGCCAGCAGACGAATCACAGATACGCAGTATTTT.

The chain joins TRBV9 to TRBJ2-6; 8 nucleotides agree with TRBD1. V was pared by 4 bases and J by 1 base, with 7 bases of the junction left unmatched. The CDR3 spans 17 residues. Germline loops: CDR1 SGDLS, CDR2 YYNGEE. DNA for the CDR3: TGTGCCAGCAGCCCCCGGGACAGGCAGTCTGGGGCCAACGTCCTGACTTTC. It yields the protein CASSPRDRQSGANVLTF.

The rearrangement joins TRBV6-6 to TRBJ1-1; D call uncertain. In germline, CDR1 is MNHNY, CDR2 SVGAGI (reference sequence). Deletions cut 7 bases from V and 1 base from J, with 10 bases between. The CDR3 extends over 13 amino acids. CDR3 DNA: TGTGCCAGCATTCAGCAGGCGAACACTGAAGCTTTCTTT. This translates into CASIQQANTEAFF.

J is TRBJ2-7 and V is TRBV21-1; the listed D gene, TRBD2, was not tested against the DNA. TRBV21-1 has pseudogene status. The CDR3 spans 16 residues. The CDR3 loop reads CASSKDRETTSYEQYF. CDR3 bases: TGTGCCAGCAGCAAAGACCGGGAAACTACTTCCTACGAGCAGTACTTC.

The chain links TRBV5-3 to TRBJ1-5; D not resolved. TRBV5-3 falls under the ORF class, with uncertain function. The germline V and J ends were trimmed by 4 bases and 6 bases, with 11 bases remaining between them. The CDR3 is 13 amino acids. In DNA form, the CDR3 reads TGTGCCAGAAGCCGACCGAGATGTCAGCCCCAGCATTTT. Protein: CARSRPRCQPQHF.

The V call is TRBV6-1, the J call TRBJ2-7, with D uncertain. The CDR3 loop spans 15 amino acids. V lost 1 base and J lost 2, with 12 bases in between. Germline V gene data show CDR1 as MNHNS and CDR2 as SASEGT. Here the CDR3 reads CASSEGLGYAYEQYF. CDR3 coding DNA: TGTGCCAGCAGTGAAGGTCTTGGGTACGCCTACGAGCAGTACTTC.

V is TRBV2 and J is TRBJ2-2; no firm D call. The CDR3 runs 15 residues. V lost 6 bases, J lost 2 bases, and 13 bases lay in between. The germline CDR1 and CDR2 sequences are SNHLY and FYNNEI. CDR3 sequence (DNA): TGTGCCAGCAGGAAAGATCTGGGAAACACCGGGGAGCTGTTTTTT. Its translation is CASRKDLGNTGELFF.

This clone has just one count. The chain is built from TRBV27 and TRBJ1-6; unclear D gene. Trimming took off 2 bases at V and 7 bases at J, with 12 bases between the two ends. Germline V gene sequence: CDR1 MNHEY, CDR2 SMNVEV (reference sequence). CDR3 length equals 15 residues. The chain's CDR3 is CASSLNPGLNSPLHF. CDR3 coding DNA: TGTGCCAGCAGTTTAAACCCGGGATTAAATTCACCCCTCCACTTT.

This sequence joins TRBV14 and TRBJ2-3, with D maybe TRBD2 (5 bases). Germline V CDR1 and CDR2: SGHDN, FVKESK. Trimming took 0 bases from V and 6 from J, leaving 10 bases between them. The CDR3 has 14 amino acids. CDR3 sequence: CASSQDTGWDTQYF. The CDR3 DNA follows: TGTGCCAGCAGCCAAGATACGGGGTGGGATACGCAGTATTTT.

The rearrangement links TRBV4-1 to TRBJ2-7; 7 bases agree with TRBD1. This CDR3 is 14 amino acids long. The germline CDR1 and CDR2 sequences are MGHRA and YSYEKL. V lost 4 bases to trimming and J lost 5 bases; unmatched junction nucleotides: 8. The CDR3 protein is CASSPRQGHDEQYF. The CDR3 DNA reads as TGCGCCAGCAGCCCGCGACAGGGTCACGACGAGCAGTACTTC.